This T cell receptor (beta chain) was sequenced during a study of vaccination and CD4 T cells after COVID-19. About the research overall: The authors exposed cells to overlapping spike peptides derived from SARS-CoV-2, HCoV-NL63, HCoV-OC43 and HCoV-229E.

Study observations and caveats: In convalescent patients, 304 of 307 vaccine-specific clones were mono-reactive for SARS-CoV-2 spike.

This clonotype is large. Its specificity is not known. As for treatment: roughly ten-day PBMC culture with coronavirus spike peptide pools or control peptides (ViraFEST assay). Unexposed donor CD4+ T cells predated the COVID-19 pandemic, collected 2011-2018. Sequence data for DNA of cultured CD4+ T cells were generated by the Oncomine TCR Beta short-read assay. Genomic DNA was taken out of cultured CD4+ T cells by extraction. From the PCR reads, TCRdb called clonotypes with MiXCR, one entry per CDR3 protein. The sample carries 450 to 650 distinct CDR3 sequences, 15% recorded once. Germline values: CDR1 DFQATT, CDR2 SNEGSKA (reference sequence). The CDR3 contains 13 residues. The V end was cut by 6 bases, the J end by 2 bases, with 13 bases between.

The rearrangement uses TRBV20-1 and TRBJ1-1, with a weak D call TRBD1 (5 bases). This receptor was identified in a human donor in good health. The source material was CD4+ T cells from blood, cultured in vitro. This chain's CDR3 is CSANGAGNTEAFF. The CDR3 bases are TGCAGTGCAAATGGGGCGGGTAACACTGAAGCTTTCTTT.